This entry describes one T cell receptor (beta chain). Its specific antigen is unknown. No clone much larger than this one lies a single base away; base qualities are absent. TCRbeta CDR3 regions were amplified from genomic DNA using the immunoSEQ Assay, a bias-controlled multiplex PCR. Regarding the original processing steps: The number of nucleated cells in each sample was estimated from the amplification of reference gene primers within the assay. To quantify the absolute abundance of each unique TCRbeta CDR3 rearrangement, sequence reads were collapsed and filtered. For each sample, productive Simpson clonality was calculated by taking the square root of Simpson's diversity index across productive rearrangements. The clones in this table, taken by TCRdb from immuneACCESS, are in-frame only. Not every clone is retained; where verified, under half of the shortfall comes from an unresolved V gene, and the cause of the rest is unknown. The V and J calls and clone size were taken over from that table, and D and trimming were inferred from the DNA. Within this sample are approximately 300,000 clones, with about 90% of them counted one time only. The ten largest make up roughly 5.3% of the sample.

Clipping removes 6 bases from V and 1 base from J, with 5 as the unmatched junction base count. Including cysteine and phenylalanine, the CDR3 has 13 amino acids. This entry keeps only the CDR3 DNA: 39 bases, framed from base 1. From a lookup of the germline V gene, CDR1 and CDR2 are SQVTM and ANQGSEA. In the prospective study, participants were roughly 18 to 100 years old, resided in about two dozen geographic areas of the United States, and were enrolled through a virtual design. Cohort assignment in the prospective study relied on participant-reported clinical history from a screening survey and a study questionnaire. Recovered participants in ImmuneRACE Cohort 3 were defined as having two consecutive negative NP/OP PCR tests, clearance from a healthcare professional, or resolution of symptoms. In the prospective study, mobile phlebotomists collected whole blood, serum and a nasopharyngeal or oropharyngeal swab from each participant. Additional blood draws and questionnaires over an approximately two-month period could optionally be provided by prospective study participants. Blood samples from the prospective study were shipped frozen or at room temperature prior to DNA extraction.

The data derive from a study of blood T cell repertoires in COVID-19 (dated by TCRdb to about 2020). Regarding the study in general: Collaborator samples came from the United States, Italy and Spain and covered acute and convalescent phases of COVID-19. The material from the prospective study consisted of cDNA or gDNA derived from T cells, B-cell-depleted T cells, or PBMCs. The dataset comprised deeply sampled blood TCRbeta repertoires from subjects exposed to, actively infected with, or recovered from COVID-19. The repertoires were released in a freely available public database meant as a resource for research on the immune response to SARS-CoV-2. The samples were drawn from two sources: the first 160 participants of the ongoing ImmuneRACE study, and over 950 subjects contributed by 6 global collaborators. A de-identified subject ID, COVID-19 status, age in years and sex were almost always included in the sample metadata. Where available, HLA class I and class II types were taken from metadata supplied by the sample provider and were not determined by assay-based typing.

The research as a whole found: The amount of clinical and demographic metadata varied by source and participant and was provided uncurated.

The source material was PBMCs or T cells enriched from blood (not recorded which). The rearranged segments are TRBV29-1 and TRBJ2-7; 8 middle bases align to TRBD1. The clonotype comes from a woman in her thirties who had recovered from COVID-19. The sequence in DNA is TGCAGCGTAGCCGACAGGGGATCCTACGAGCAGTACTTC. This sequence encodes CSVADRGSYEQYF.